A single sample gave rise to the 30 T cell receptor beta chains below, sequenced in a study of shared clonotypes between healthy human individuals. Measured with immunoSEQ multiplex PCR; TCRdb has only the in-frame clones, and not every one. The table includes about 380,000 clones, roughly 96% detected once. The specimen sequenced was memory CD8+ T cells sorted from blood. The subset denotes: CD45RO+ cells pooled with CCR7-negative TemRA cells. The receptor set was obtained from a man in his thirties or forties in good health.

The V and J genes are TRBV2 and TRBJ2-5; maybe TRBD1 (6 bases). With 2 bases removed from V and 4 bases from J, the gap between germline ends came to 14 bases. The CDR3 loop spans 15 amino acids. CDR1 is SNHLY and CDR2 is FYNNEI in the germline V gene. In DNA, the CDR3 is TGTGCCAGCAGTGAAACACGGACAGTGCGAGAGACCCAGTACTTC. This translates into CASSETRTVRETQYF.

The chain carries TRBV7-8 and TRBJ2-1, with D possibly being TRBD2 (6 bases). The CDR3 totals 15 residues. Germline CDR1 reads SGHVS; CDR2 reads FQNEAQ. V gave up 5 bases and J gave up 5 bases, with 16 bases separating them. The chain's CDR3 is CASSTRDWGNNEQFF. The CDR3, as DNA: TGTGCCAGCAGCACGAGGGACTGGGGGAACAATGAGCAGTTCTTC.

This chain uses TRBV5-4 with TRBJ1-1; 9 bases fit TRBD1. This CDR3 comprises 18 residues. Trimming removed 4 bases from V and 2 bases from J; junction bases left unmatched: 15. Germline CDR1 SGHNT, CDR2 YYREEE (reference sequence). This chain's CDR3 is CASSGGQGKTGDNTEAFF. CDR3 sequence (DNA): TGTGCCAGCAGCGGTGGACAGGGGAAGACAGGGGATAACACTGAAGCTTTCTTT.

The chain links TRBV30 to TRBJ1-4; D may be TRBD1 (5 bases). V dropped 2 bases and J dropped 5 bases, with 9 bases sitting between them. The CDR3 sequence is 13 residues long. Germline loops: CDR1 GTSNPN, CDR2 SVGIG (reference sequence). The CDR3 sequence is CAWSRGVNEKLFF. CDR3 coding DNA: TGTGCCTGGAGTCGGGGGGTAAATGAAAAACTGTTTTTT. Full variable domain (outside the CDR3, taken from reference TRBV30 and TRBJ1-4): SQTIHQWPATLVQPVGSPLSLECTVEGTSNPNLYWYRQAAGRGLQLLFYSVGIGQISSEVPQNLSASRPQDRQFILSSKKLLLSDSGFYLCAWSRGVNEKLFFGSGTQLSVL.

In the case of this clone: The sample holds other DNA sequences that translate to the same CDR3. The chain carries TRBV10-1 and TRBJ1-4, with 8 bases fitting TRBD1. The CDR3 is 10 residues long. The germline V gene encodes CDR1 WNHNN and CDR2 SYGVQD (reference sequence). V dropped 11 bases and J dropped 7; count of bases not matched to a gene: 0. DNA for the CDR3: TGCGCCGGACAGGGTGAAAAACTGTTTTTT. This translates into CAGQGEKLFF.

The V and J genes are TRBV7-9 and TRBJ1-5; 8 bases line up with TRBD1. Germline loops: CDR1 SEHNR, CDR2 FQNEAQ (reference sequence). The CDR3 contains 13 residues. The CDR3 here is CDGGTGGDQPQHF. Here the CDR3 DNA reads TGTGATGGGGGGACAGGCGGCGATCAGCCCCAGCATTTT. The full variable domain, in which reference TRBV7-9 and TRBJ1-5 provide the parts outside the CDR3, is DTGVSQNPRHKITKRGQNVTFRCDPISEHNRLYWYRQTLGQGPEFLTYFQNEAQLEKSRLLSDRFSAERPKGSFSTLEIQRTEQGDSAMYLCDGGTGGDQPQHFGDGTRLSIL.

J is TRBJ1-5 and V is TRBV10-3; 10 bases fit TRBD1. This CDR3 is 12 amino acids long. The ends lost 6 bases at V and 7 bases at J; junction bases unmatched: 0. CDR1 is ENHRY, CDR2 SYGVKD, per germline. CDR3 bases: TGTGCCATCAGGGACAGGGGGCAGCCCCAGCATTTT. Its protein is CAIRDRGQPQHF.

This rearrangement joins TRBV7-2 to TRBJ2-1; D unresolved. This CDR3 comprises 13 residues. Looked up from germline, CDR1 is SGHTA and CDR2 is FQGNSA. The V and J ends lost 6 bases and 7 bases respectively, with 13 bases between them. The CDR3 bases are TGTGCCAGCAGTTTTTCTTATATGAATGAGCAGTTCTTC. Translated, it gives CASSFSYMNEQFF.

CDR3 nucleotides: TGTGCCAGCAGCTTACCCAACGCGTGCCCAAGAATTTCCCAGTACTTC. It is translated as CASSLPNACPRISQYF. This rearrangement joins TRBV7-6 to TRBJ2-5; no definite D call. The CDR3 has 16 amino acids. Germline V gives CDR1 SGHVS, CDR2 FNYEAQ. Between the trimmed V and J ends, which lost 2 bases and 9 bases, there was a span of 22 bases.

The CDR3 is CASSQDNRDEQYF. The CDR3 bases are TGCGCCAGCAGCCAAGATAATAGAGACGAGCAGTACTTC. The rearrangement uses TRBV4-1 and TRBJ2-7; D is unresolved. Germline values: CDR1 MGHRA, CDR2 YSYEKL. Between the trimmed V and J ends, which lost 0 bases and 5 bases, there was a span of 8 bases. This CDR3 is 13 amino acids long.

The chain uses TRBV10-3 and TRBJ2-3; TRBD2 matches at 7 bases. Germline loops: CDR1 ENHRY, CDR2 SYGVKD. Trimming took 6 bases from V and 3 from J; bases not matched to a gene: 3. The CDR3 consists of 13 residues. CDR3 residues: CAIRREGTDTQYF. The CDR3 DNA reads TGTGCCATCAGGAGGGAGGGGACAGATACGCAGTATTTT.

V is TRBV4-2 and J is TRBJ2-7; 7 bases agree with TRBD1. There are 16 residues in the CDR3. V gave up 3 bases and J gave up 3 bases; unmatched junction bases: 11. CDR1 and CDR2 from the germline V gene are LGHNA and YNFKEQ. The CDR3, as DNA: TGTGCCAGCAGCCACATAGGAGAACAGGGGAGCTACGAGCAGTACTTC. It encodes CASSHIGEQGSYEQYF.

The chain combines TRBV4-1 with TRBJ2-1, with 8 bases matching TRBD2. This CDR3 has 17 residues. Trimming removed 0 bases from V and 4 bases from J; junction bases left unmatched: 8. Germline lookup yields CDR1 MGHRA and CDR2 YSYEKL. The DNA for the CDR3 is TGCGCCAGCAGCCAAGAAAGGATAGCGGGGTCGTACAATGAGCAGTTCTTC. This sequence encodes CASSQERIAGSYNEQFF.

This clone was seen just once. The chain uses TRBV6-6 and TRBJ2-4; D unresolved. The germline gives CDR1 MNHNY, CDR2 SVGAGI (reference sequence). The V end was cut by 7 bases, the J end by 7 bases, with 8 bases between. This CDR3 comprises 11 residues. CDR3 nucleotide sequence: TGTGCCAGCATCAAAGGGAACATTCAGTACTTC. Encoded protein: CASIKGNIQYF.

This chain connects TRBV28 to TRBJ2-5; 8 nucleotides line up with TRBD1. In germline, CDR1 is MDHEN, CDR2 SYDVKM. The J segment lost 8 bases and the V segment lost 3 bases, leaving 5 bases of the junction unmatched. This CDR3 has 13 residues. This chain's CDR3 is CASSLQGAGTQYF. CDR3 nucleotide sequence: TGTGCCAGCAGTTTGCAGGGGGCGGGTACCCAGTACTTC.

The chain combines TRBV2 with TRBJ1-5, with TRBD1 matching over 7 bases. Germline V gene lookup returns CDR1 SNHLY and CDR2 FYNNEI. CDR3 length equals 14 residues. The trim removed 5 bases at V and 1 base at J, leaving 2 bases unmatched. Written as DNA, the CDR3 is TGTGCCAGCAGTAAGACAGGGAGCAATCAGCCCCAGCATTTT. This translates into CASSKTGSNQPQHF.

This clone occurred once. The V call is TRBV5-1, the J call TRBJ2-3; tentatively, D is TRBD1 (5 bases). Germline V gene sequence: CDR1 SGHRS, CDR2 YFSETQ. The CDR3 length is 14 residues. V dropped 1 base and J dropped 3 bases, with 9 bases sitting between them. The chain's CDR3 is CASSLLRGTDTQYF. The CDR3 DNA follows: TGCGCCAGCAGCTTGTTAAGGGGTACAGATACGCAGTATTTT.

The chain recombines TRBV6-5 with TRBJ2-5; 7 bases map to TRBD2. The CDR3 loop spans 14 amino acids. The germline V gene encodes CDR1 MNHEY and CDR2 SVGAGI. The junction had 1 base not matched to a gene; V was cut back by 0 bases and J by 3 bases. CDR3 nucleotide sequence: TGTGCCAGCAGTTACTCTGGACTAGAAGAGACCCAGTACTTC. This sequence encodes CASSYSGLEETQYF.

The chain has TRBV7-3 and TRBJ2-3; 10 bases align to TRBD2. This CDR3 has 17 residues. Looked up from germline, CDR1 is SGHTA and CDR2 is FQGTGA. Trimming cost V 1 base and J 2 bases; bases outside gene matches: 6. The CDR3 spells CASSLRLAGASTDTQYF. DNA for the CDR3: TGTGCCAGCAGCTTAAGGCTAGCGGGAGCCTCCACAGATACGCAGTATTTT. Looking up the rest from reference TRBV7-3 and TRBJ2-3 gives the full variable domain: GAGVSQTPSNKVTEKGKYVELRCDPISGHTALYWYRQSLGQGPEFLIYFQGTGAADDSGLPNDRFFAVRPEGSVSTLKIQRTERGDSAVYLCASSLRLAGASTDTQYFGPGTRLTVL.

V gene TRBV7-2 combines with J gene TRBJ1-1, with D perhaps TRBD1 (5 bases). Germline values: CDR1 SGHTA, CDR2 FQGNSA. The CDR3 is 14 residues long. The V gene lost 6 bases and the J gene lost 1 base, with 12 bases spanning the gap. As DNA, the CDR3 is TGTGCCAGCAGGGCAGGACACGCGAACACTGAAGCTTTCTTT. Residues: CASRAGHANTEAFF.

This clone has only a few counts. The V gene is TRBV2, the J gene TRBJ1-2, with D uncertain. The CDR3 contains 13 residues. CDR1 SNHLY and CDR2 FYNNEI come from the germline V gene. The V end was cut by 1 base, the J end by 5 bases, with 8 bases between. In DNA, the CDR3 is TGTGCCAGCAGTGAAGATGGGCCTTATGGCTACACCTTC. Translated, it gives CASSEDGPYGYTF.

V usage is TRBV13 and J usage is TRBJ2-7, with D uncertain. Trimming removed 5 bases at V and 2 bases at J, with 4 bases between. The CDR3 consists of 11 residues. Germline V gives CDR1 PRHDT, CDR2 FYEKMQ (reference sequence). The CDR3 DNA reads TGTGCCAGCAGCCGCGCCTACGAGCAGTACTTC. Amino acids: CASSRAYEQYF.

V is TRBV2 and J is TRBJ2-5; D gene ambiguous. Germline CDR1 SNHLY, CDR2 FYNNEI. This CDR3 contains 11 residues. Trimming removed 1 base at V and 7 bases at J, with 4 bases between. The CDR3 DNA sequence: TGTGCCAGCAGTGAAGTAGGGACCCAGTACTTC. It is translated as CASSEVGTQYF. The full variable domain, in which reference TRBV2 and TRBJ2-5 provide the parts outside the CDR3, is EPEVTQTPSHQVTQMGQEVILRCVPISNHLYFYWYRQILGQKVEFLVSFYNNEISEKSEIFDDQFSVERPDGSNFTLKIRSTKLEDSAMYFCASSEVGTQYFGPGTRLLVL.

The chain couples TRBV7-3 to TRBJ2-1; a weak D match, TRBD1 (5 bases). The V end lost 5 bases, the J end lost 0 bases, and 11 bases lay between the germline ends. In germline, CDR1 is SGHTA, CDR2 FQGTGA. The CDR3 runs 15 residues. In nucleotides, the CDR3 is TGTGCCAGCAGCCCGAGACAGAACTCCTACAATGAGCAGTTCTTC. This sequence encodes CASSPRQNSYNEQFF.

The chain combines TRBV7-6 with TRBJ2-1; D gene unclear. The CDR3 spans 12 residues. Trimming stripped 5 bases from V and 3 bases from J, with 5 bases between. The germline CDR1 and CDR2 sequences are SGHVS and FNYEAQ. The CDR3 nucleotides are TGTGCCAGCAGCAGGGACTACAATGAGCAGTTCTTC. It is translated as CASSRDYNEQFF. Based on the CDR3 plus reference TRBV7-6 and TRBJ2-1, the full variable domain is GAGVSQSPRYKVTKRGQDVALRCDPISGHVSLYWYRQALGQGPEFLTYFNYEAQQDKSGLPNDRFSAERPEGSISTLTIQRTEQRDSAMYRCASSRDYNEQFFGPGTRLTVL.

Only one count was recorded for this clone. The rearrangement joins TRBV5-6 to TRBJ2-3; D not resolved. From germline, CDR1 is SGHDT and CDR2 YYEEEE. Trimming shortened V by 0 bases and J by 7 bases, and 6 bases separated the two germline ends. This CDR3 spans 12 amino acids. The CDR3 bases are TGTGCCAGCAGCTTGGACAGTAATACGCAGTATTTT. Encoded protein: CASSLDSNTQYF.

V is TRBV4-1 and J is TRBJ1-5; TRBD1 aligns across 7 bases. Germline loops: CDR1 MGHRA, CDR2 YSYEKL. The J segment lost 2 bases and the V segment lost 1 base, leaving 8 bases of the junction unmatched. CDR3 length: 17 amino acids. In DNA form, the CDR3 reads TGCGCCAGCAGCCAAGCCCTCAGGGGGGCGGGCAATCAGCCCCAGCATTTT. This gives the protein CASSQALRGAGNQPQHF.

The chain recombines TRBV5-4 with TRBJ2-3, with 9 bases lining up with TRBD1. There are 14 residues in the CDR3. V lost 2 bases, J lost 3 bases, and 1 base stayed unmatched. Looked up from germline, CDR1 is SGHNT and CDR2 is YYREEE (reference sequence). The DNA for the CDR3 is TGTGCCAGCAGCTTACAGGGGGCAACAGATACGCAGTATTTT. Translated: CASSLQGATDTQYF. The full variable domain, rest sourced from reference TRBV5-4 and TRBJ2-3, is ETGVTQSPTHLIKTRGQQVTLRCSSQSGHNTVSWYQQALGQGPQFIFQYYREEENGRGNFPPRFSGLQFPNYSSELNVNALELDDSALYLCASSLQGATDTQYFGPGTRLTVL.

This clone was counted once. The J gene is TRBJ2-7, the V gene TRBV7-2, with D uncertain. The CDR3 runs 13 residues. The germline V gene encodes CDR1 SGHTA and CDR2 FQGNSA. V gave up 5 bases and J gave up 7 bases, with 15 bases separating them. Here the CDR3 reads CASSPLPSGEQYF. As DNA, the CDR3 is TGTGCCAGCAGCCCTCTCCCCTCCGGGGAGCAGTACTTC.

The chain recombines TRBV5-1 with TRBJ1-6; possible D gene TRBD1, 6 bases. CDR3 length: 15 residues. V was cut by 0 bases and J by 7 bases, with 11 bases left in between. CDR1 SGHRS and CDR2 YFSETQ come from the germline V gene. The CDR3 DNA follows: TGCGCCAGCAGCTTGGAGGGGGGCCGAAATTCACCCCTCCACTTT. As protein: CASSLEGGRNSPLHF. Supplemented by reference TRBV5-1 and TRBJ1-6, the full variable domain reads KAGVTQTPRYLIKTRGQQVTLSCSPISGHRSVSWYQQTPGQGLQFLFEYFSETQRNKGNFPGRFSGRQFSNSRSEMNVSTLELGDSALYLCASSLEGGRNSPLHFGNGTRLTVT.